The 16 T cell receptor beta chains below were found in one sample sequenced in a study of cytotoxic CD8 clonotypes in ibrutinib-treated CLL. Produced via immunoSEQ multiplex PCR; TCRdb's table is partial and in-frame only. This table has 250,000 to 350,000 clones, about 72% appearing once. This specimen consisted of PBMCs, obtained at disease progression, from a patient treated with ibrutinib. The receptors originated from a human donor with chronic lymphocytic leukemia.

The rearrangement links TRBV7-8 to TRBJ1-1; D unresolved. The CDR3 is made up of 15 amino acids. Trimming took off 1 base at V and 3 bases at J, with 12 bases between the two ends. Germline V lookup: CDR1 SGHVS, CDR2 FQNEAQ. This CDR3 reads CASSLGQPGYTEAFF. CDR3 sequence (DNA): TGTGCCAGCAGCTTAGGGCAGCCGGGTTACACTGAAGCTTTCTTT.

This chain uses TRBV19 with TRBJ2-6; a possible D gene is TRBD2 (5 bases). The CDR3 length is 15 residues. The germline V and J ends were trimmed by 4 bases and 0 bases, with 7 bases remaining between them. The germline CDR1 and CDR2 sequences are LNHDA and SQIVND (reference sequence). CDR3 amino acids: CASSRTFSGANVLTF. The CDR3 DNA reads TGTGCCAGTAGTAGGACTTTCTCTGGGGCCAACGTCCTGACTTTC.

This clone was counted a single time. The chain couples TRBV5-1 to TRBJ1-6, with 9 bases identical to TRBD1. This CDR3 comprises 16 residues. The V and J ends lost 1 base and 7 bases, in that order; junction bases with no gene match: 6. Germline CDR1 and CDR2: SGHRS and YFSETQ. In nucleotides, the CDR3 is TGCGCCAGCAGCTTGAGGGGGGGACAGGGAAATTCACCCCTCCACTTT. Translation: CASSLRGGQGNSPLHF.

In this sample, this clone turned up once. The gene calls are TRBV20-1 and TRBJ2-5, with TRBD1 identical over 8 bases. Germline CDR1 reads DFQATT; CDR2 reads SNEGSKA (reference sequence). Trimming cost V 5 bases and J 5 bases; bases outside gene matches: 1. The CDR3 is 11 amino acids. This CDR3 is CSAWTGETQYF. DNA for the CDR3: TGCAGTGCTTGGACAGGGGAGACCCAGTACTTC.

This clone came up once. The V gene is TRBV4-2, the J gene TRBJ2-2; D is possibly TRBD2 (7 bases). The CDR3 has 17 residues. Per the germline V gene, CDR1 is LGHNA and CDR2 is YNFKEQ. V shed 4 bases and J shed 5 bases, with 20 bases lying between them. This CDR3 is CASSRPTPGGPTGELFF. The CDR3, as DNA: TGTGCCAGCAGCCGACCCACCCCGGGGGGCCCAACCGGGGAGCTGTTTTTT.

The chain uses TRBV15 and TRBJ2-1; D unclear. The CDR3 consists of 12 residues. The germline V and J ends were trimmed by 1 base and 7 bases, with 5 bases remaining between them. CDR1 is LNHNV, CDR2 YYDKDF, per germline (reference sequence). In DNA, the CDR3 is TGTGCCACCAGCAGAGTAGTAAATGAGCAGTTCTTC. Translated, it gives CATSRVVNEQFF.

The chain combines TRBV4-1 with TRBJ1-1; D is unclear. Germline V lookup: CDR1 MGHRA, CDR2 YSYEKL. Trimming pared 5 bases from V and 2 bases from J, leaving 9 bases between. The CDR3 sequence is 13 residues long. CDR3 residues: CASSFGLNTEAFF. The CDR3 region has the DNA TGCGCCAGCAGCTTCGGACTAAACACTGAAGCTTTCTTT.

This clone was detected only once. The rearrangement joins TRBV7-2 to TRBJ1-6; D remains unclear. V lost 3 bases to trimming and J lost 9 bases, with 9 bases between them. This CDR3 is built from 13 residues. Germline-derived CDR1 and CDR2 are SGHTA and FQGNSA. CDR3 sequence: CASSFGRTSPLHF. The DNA of the CDR3 is TGTGCCAGCAGCTTCGGGCGGACTTCACCCCTCCACTTT.

The V gene is TRBV6-6, the J gene TRBJ2-1; D unresolved. V was pared by 6 bases and J by 3 bases, with 9 bases between. CDR3 length: 13 amino acids. CDR1 is MNHNY, CDR2 SVGAGI, per germline (reference sequence). The CDR3 DNA reads TGTGCCAGCAGGGTGAACAACTACAATGAGCAGTTCTTC. Translated, it gives CASRVNNYNEQFF.

This chain connects TRBV13 to TRBJ2-4, with 8 bases identical to TRBD1. V lost 3 bases, J lost 0 bases, and 4 bases stayed unmatched. Germline CDR1 and CDR2: PRHDT and FYEKMQ (reference sequence). The CDR3 runs 16 residues. The CDR3 loop reads CASSFGQGRAKNIQYF. Here the CDR3 DNA reads TGTGCCAGCAGCTTTGGACAGGGCCGAGCCAAAAACATTCAGTACTTC.

The gene calls are TRBV14 and TRBJ2-7; no definite D call. CDR3 size: 13 residues. Between the trimmed V and J ends, which lost 4 bases and 6 bases, there was a span of 13 bases. Germline V gene sequence: CDR1 SGHDN, CDR2 FVKESK. The CDR3 DNA is TGTGCCAGCAGCCGAAATACACAGACCGAGCAGTACTTC. Protein product: CASSRNTQTEQYF. Using reference TRBV14 and TRBJ2-7 for the parts outside the CDR3, the full variable domain is EAGVTQFPSHSVIEKGQTVTLRCDPISGHDNLYWYRRVMGKEIKFLLHFVKESKQDESGMPNNRFLAERTGGTYSTLKVQPAELEDSGVYFCASSRNTQTEQYFGPGTRLTVT.

In its sample, this clone was seen a few times. The chain carries TRBV19 and TRBJ1-1, with unresolved D. Germline CDR1 reads LNHDA; CDR2 reads SQIVND (reference sequence). Trimming left V 3 bases short and J 8 bases short, with 7 bases between. CDR3 length equals 11 residues. For the CDR3, the DNA is TGTGCCAGTAGTATTACCAGAGAAGCTTTCTTT. It codes for CASSITREAFF.

The chain uses TRBV6-1 and TRBJ1-1; D ambiguous. Germline assignment: CDR1 MNHNS and CDR2 SASEGT. The V and J ends lost 6 bases and 4 bases respectively, with 12 bases between them. This CDR3 is built from 13 residues. This CDR3 is CASRPDRGTEAFF. In DNA form, the CDR3 reads TGTGCCAGCAGACCAGACCGGGGCACTGAAGCTTTCTTT.

The V gene is TRBV11-2, the J gene TRBJ1-2; D unresolved. Trimming shortened V by 2 bases and J by 4 bases, and 8 bases separated the two germline ends. This CDR3 region has 13 residues. CDR1 is SGHAT, CDR2 FQNNGV, per germline. CDR3 nucleotide sequence: TGTGCCAGCAGCTTACCACGGGGCTATGGCTACACCTTC. Encoded protein: CASSLPRGYGYTF.

This clone was recorded only once. The CDR3 DNA is TGTGCCAGCCAAGAAGGAGCTGGAAACACCATATATTTT. This translates into CASQEGAGNTIYF. V and J are TRBV6-5 and TRBJ1-3, with no clear D. Germline CDR1 is MNHEY and CDR2 is SVGAGI. The CDR3 covers 13 residues. Trimming shortened V by 8 bases and J by 2 bases, and 10 bases separated the two germline ends.

The genes are TRBV18 and TRBJ2-7, with D unresolved. CDR1 is KGHSH and CDR2 is LQKENI in the germline V gene. This CDR3 is 15 amino acids long. V dropped 2 bases and J dropped 2 bases, with 13 bases sitting between them. CDR3: CASSPTRFDPYEQYF. DNA for the CDR3: TGTGCCAGCTCACCAACGAGATTCGATCCCTACGAGCAGTACTTC. Together with reference TRBV18 and TRBJ2-7, the CDR3 gives the full variable domain: NAGVMQNPRHLVRRRGQEARLRCSPMKGHSHVYWYRQLPEEGLKFMVYLQKENIIDESGMPKERFSAEFPKEGPSILRIQQVVRGDSAAYFCASSPTRFDPYEQYFGPGTRLTVT.